This TCR beta chain was sequenced for a study of T cell repertoires in cytomegalovirus infection (dated 2019 in TCRdb). Notes on the research overall: Donor HLA type was relevant to the analysis, because carriage of CMV infection together with the matching HLA type was indicated by public TCR beta signatures.

The study at large found these results: In the ex vivo response, HLA-C-restricted CMV-specific TCR beta clonotypes were dominant, and in two of eight donors the single most frequent clonotype came from this HLA-C-restricted group. In both this cohort and an independent roughly 400-donor cohort, the cumulative frequency of public TCR beta family members distinguished carriers of CMV infection plus the relevant HLA type.

Sequencing instrument: Illumina HiSeq 1500. TCRdb reran the public reads through fastp at Q25 and MiXCR, keeping productive beta chains. Each CDR3 protein appears once, grouped with its most common genes and DNA. The sample includes approximately 500,000 distinct CDR3 sequences, with 15% to 20% observed a single time. The ten largest clones represent more than 20% of the sample. This clonotype has at least ten counts. Its antigen remains unidentified. No base-level quality is on record; no much larger clone is a single base apart. The CDR3, from cysteine to phenylalanine, totals 15 residues. Only CDR3 DNA is held: 45 bases, read in frame from base 1. Between the V and J ends, shortened by 6 bases and 0 bases respectively, the junction contains 12 bases. Sequences SNHLY (CDR1) and FYNNEI (CDR2) are obtained from the germline V gene.

The receptor was isolated from a human donor in good health (CMV status not recorded). Some clones in this sample may be carry-over from other donors' samples. Sequenced material: CD8+ T cells from PBMCs. Recombination connected TRBV2 to TRBJ1-5; the D gene remains uncertain. The DNA sequence is as follows: TGTGCCAGCAGATCCCGGGAAAATAGCAATCAGCCCCAGCATTTT. Its protein is CASRSRENSNQPQHF. The variable domain in full, with residues beyond the CDR3 obtained from the reference TRBV2 and TRBJ1-5 genes, is EPEVTQTPSHQVTQMGQEVILRCVPISNHLYFYWYRQILGQKVEFLVSFYNNEISEKSEIFDDQFSVERPDGSNFTLKIRSTKLEDSAMYFCASRSRENSNQPQHFGDGTRLSIL.